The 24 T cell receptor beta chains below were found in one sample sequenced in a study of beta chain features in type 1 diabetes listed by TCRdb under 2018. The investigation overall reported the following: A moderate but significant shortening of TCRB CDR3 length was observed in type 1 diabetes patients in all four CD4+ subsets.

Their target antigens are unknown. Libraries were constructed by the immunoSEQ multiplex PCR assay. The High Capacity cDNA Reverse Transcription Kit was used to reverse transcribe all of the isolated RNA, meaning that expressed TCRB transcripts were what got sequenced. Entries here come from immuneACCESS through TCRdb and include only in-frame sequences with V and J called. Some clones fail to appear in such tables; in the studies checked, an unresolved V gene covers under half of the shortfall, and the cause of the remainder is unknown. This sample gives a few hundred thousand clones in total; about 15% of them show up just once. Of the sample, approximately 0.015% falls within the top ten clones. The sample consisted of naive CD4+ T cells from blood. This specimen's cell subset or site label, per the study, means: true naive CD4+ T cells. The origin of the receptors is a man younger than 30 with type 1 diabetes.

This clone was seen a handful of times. CDR3 DNA sequence: TGCGCCAGCAGCCAAGTCACCGAGGACTATGGCTACACCTTC. Translating gives CASSQVTEDYGYTF. V gene TRBV4-1 combines with J gene TRBJ1-2; D gene uncertain. Trimming pared 1 base from V and 3 bases from J, leaving 9 bases between. This CDR3 is 14 amino acids long. CDR1 is MGHRA, CDR2 YSYEKL, per germline.

In DNA form, the CDR3 reads TGTGCCAGCAGCCAACAAATGAACACTGAAGCTTTCTTT. Translation: CASSQQMNTEAFF. This chain uses TRBV16 with TRBJ1-1; D unresolved. V lost 2 bases and J 0 bases, leaving 4 bases between the germline ends. There are 13 residues in the CDR3. Germline CDR1 is KGHSY and CDR2 is FQNENV.

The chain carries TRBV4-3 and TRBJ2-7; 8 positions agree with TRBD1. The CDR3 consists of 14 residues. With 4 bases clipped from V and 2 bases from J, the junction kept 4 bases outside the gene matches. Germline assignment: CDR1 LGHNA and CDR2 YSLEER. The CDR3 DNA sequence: TGCGCCAGCAGCCGAGACAGGGGCCCCTACGAGCAGTACTTC. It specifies CASSRDRGPYEQYF.

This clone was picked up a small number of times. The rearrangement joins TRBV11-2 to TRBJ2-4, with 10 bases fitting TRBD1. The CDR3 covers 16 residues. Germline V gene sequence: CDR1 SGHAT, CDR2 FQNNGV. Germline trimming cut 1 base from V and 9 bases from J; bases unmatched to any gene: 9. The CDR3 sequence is CASSLVGGTGVSIQYF. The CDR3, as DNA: TGTGCCAGCAGCTTAGTTGGGGGGACAGGGGTTAGCATTCAGTACTTC.

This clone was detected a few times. The CDR3 loop is CASSQVTGRAFF. As DNA, the CDR3 is TGTGCCAGCAGCCAAGTGACAGGGAGGGCTTTCTTT. The chain has TRBV4-2 and TRBJ1-1, with 7 bases lining up with TRBD1. Germline lookup yields CDR1 LGHNA and CDR2 YNFKEQ. This CDR3 has 12 residues. V was clipped by 1 base and J by 11 bases; unmatched bases: 4.

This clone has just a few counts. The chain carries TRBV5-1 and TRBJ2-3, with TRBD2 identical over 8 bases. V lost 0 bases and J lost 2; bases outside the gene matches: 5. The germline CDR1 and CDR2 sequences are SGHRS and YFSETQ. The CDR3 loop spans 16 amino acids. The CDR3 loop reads CASSLGAGAPTDTQYF. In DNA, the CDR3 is TGCGCCAGCAGCTTGGGAGCGGGAGCCCCCACAGATACGCAGTATTTT.

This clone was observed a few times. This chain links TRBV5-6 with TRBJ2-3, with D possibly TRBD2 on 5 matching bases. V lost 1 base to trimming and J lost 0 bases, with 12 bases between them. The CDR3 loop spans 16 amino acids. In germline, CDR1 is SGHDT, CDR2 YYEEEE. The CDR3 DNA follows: TGTGCCAGCAGCTTGATGGTTGGGAGAAGCACAGATACGCAGTATTTT. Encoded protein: CASSLMVGRSTDTQYF.

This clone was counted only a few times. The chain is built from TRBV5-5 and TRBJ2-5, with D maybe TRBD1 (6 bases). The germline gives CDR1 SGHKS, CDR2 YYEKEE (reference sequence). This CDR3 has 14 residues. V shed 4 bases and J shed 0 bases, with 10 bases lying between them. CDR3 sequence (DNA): TGTGCCAGCAGCCGTACAGGGAACCAAGAGACCCAGTACTTC. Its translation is CASSRTGNQETQYF.

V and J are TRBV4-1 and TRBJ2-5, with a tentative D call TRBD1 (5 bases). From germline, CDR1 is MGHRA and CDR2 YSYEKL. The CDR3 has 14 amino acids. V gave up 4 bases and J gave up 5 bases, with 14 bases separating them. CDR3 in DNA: TGCGCCAGCAGCCGACCCCAGGGTGGGGAGACCCAGTACTTC. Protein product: CASSRPQGGETQYF.

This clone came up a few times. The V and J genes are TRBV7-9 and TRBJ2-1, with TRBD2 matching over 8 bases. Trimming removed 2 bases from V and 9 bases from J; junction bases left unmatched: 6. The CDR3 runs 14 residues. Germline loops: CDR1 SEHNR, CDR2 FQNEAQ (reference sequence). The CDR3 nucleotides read TGTGCCAGCAGCTTAAAACTAGCGGTAGGTGAGCAGTTCTTC. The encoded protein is CASSLKLAVGEQFF.

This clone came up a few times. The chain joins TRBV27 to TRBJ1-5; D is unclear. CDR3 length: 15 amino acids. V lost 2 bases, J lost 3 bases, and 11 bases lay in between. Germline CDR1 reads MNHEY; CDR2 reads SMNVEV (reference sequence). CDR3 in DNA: TGTGCCAGCAGTTTAATCCCCGGGATCAATCAGCCCCAGCATTTT. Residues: CASSLIPGINQPQHF.

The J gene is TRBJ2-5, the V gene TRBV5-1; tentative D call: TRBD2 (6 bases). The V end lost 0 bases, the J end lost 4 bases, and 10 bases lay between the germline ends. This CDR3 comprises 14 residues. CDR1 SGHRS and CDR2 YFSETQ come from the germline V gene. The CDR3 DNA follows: TGCGCCAGCAGCTTGGTTGGGGGACTAGAGACCCAGTACTTC. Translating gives CASSLVGGLETQYF.

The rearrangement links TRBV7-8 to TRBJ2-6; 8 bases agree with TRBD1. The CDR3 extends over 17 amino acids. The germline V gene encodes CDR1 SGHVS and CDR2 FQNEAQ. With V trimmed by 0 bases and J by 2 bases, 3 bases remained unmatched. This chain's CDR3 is CASSLARGRTGANVLTF. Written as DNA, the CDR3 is TGTGCCAGCAGCTTAGCCAGGGGGCGGACTGGGGCCAACGTCCTGACTTTC.

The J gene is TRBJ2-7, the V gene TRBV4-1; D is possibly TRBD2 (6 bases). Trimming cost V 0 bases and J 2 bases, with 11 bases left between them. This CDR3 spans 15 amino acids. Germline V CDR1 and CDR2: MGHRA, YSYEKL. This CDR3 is CASSQESGFPYEQYF. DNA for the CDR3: TGCGCCAGCAGCCAAGAGAGCGGGTTCCCCTACGAGCAGTACTTC.

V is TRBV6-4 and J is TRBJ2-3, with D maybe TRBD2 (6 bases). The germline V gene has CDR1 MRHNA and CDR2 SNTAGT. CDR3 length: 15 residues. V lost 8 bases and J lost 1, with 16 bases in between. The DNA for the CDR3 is TGTGCCAGCGCCCCGCGTGCTAGCGGCACAGATACGCAGTATTTT. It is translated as CASAPRASGTDTQYF.

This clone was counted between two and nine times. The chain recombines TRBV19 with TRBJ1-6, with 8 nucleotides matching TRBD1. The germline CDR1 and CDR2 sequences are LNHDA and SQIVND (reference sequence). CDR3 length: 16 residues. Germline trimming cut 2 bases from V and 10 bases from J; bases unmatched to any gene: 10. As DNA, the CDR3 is TGTGCCAGTAGTATAAGGGTCGGACAGGGTGGCTCACCCCTCCACTTT. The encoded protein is CASSIRVGQGGSPLHF.

This chain's CDR3 is CATSRLAAGANVLTF. CDR3 in DNA: TGTGCCACCAGCAGGTTGGCGGCTGGGGCCAACGTCCTGACTTTC. This chain links TRBV15 with TRBJ2-6; no definite D call. Trimming took 3 bases from V and 2 from J, leaving 8 bases between them. This CDR3 has 15 amino acids. Germline CDR1 and CDR2: LNHNV and YYDKDF (reference sequence).

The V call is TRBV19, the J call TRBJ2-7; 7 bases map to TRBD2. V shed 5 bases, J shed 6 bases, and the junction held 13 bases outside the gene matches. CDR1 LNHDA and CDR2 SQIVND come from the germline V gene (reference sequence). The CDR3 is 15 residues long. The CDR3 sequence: CASSPQSAGVREQYF. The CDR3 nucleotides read TGTGCCAGTAGTCCCCAATCCGCGGGAGTCCGCGAGCAGTACTTC.

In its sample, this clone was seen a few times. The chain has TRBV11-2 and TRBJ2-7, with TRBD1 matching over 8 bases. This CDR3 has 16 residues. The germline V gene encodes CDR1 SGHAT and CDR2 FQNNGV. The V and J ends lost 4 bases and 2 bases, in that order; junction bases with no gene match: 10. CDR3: CASSYGGWTGPYEQYF. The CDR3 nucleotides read TGTGCCAGCAGCTATGGCGGGTGGACAGGGCCCTACGAGCAGTACTTC.

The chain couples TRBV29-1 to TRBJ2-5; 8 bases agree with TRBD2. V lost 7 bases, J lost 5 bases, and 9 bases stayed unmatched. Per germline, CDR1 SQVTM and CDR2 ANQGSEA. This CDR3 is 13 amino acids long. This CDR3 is CSAGGGGGETQYF. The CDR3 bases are TGCAGCGCCGGGGGGGGCGGTGGGGAGACCCAGTACTTC.

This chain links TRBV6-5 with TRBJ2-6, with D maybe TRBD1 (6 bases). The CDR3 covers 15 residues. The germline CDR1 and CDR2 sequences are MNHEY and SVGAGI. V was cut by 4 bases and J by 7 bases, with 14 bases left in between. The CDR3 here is CASSSGSRGANVLTF. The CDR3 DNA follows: TGTGCCAGCAGTTCCGGGTCCAGGGGCGCCAACGTCCTGACTTTC.

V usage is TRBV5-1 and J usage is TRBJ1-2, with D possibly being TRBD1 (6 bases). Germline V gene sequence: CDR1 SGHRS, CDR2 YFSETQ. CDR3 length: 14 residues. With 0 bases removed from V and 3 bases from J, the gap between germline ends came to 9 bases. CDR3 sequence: CASSLADRHYGYTF. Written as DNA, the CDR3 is TGCGCCAGCAGCTTGGCGGACAGACACTATGGCTACACCTTC. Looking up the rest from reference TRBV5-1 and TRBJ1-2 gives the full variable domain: KAGVTQTPRYLIKTRGQQVTLSCSPISGHRSVSWYQQTPGQGLQFLFEYFSETQRNKGNFPGRFSGRQFSNSRSEMNVSTLELGDSALYLCASSLADRHYGYTFGSGTRLTVV.

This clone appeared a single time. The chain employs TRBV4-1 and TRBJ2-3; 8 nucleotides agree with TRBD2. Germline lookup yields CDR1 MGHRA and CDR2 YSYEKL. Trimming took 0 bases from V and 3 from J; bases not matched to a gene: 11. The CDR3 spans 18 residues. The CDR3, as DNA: TGCGCCAGCAGCCAAGATGTACCGGGGGGGCAACGGACAGATACGCAGTATTTT. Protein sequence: CASSQDVPGGQRTDTQYF.

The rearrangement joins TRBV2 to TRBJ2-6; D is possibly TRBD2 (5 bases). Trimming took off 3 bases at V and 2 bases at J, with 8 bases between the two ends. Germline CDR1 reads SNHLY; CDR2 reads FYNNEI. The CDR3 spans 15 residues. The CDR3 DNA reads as TGTGCCAGCAGTGAGGACTCCACTGGGGCCAACGTCCTGACTTTC. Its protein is CASSEDSTGANVLTF.